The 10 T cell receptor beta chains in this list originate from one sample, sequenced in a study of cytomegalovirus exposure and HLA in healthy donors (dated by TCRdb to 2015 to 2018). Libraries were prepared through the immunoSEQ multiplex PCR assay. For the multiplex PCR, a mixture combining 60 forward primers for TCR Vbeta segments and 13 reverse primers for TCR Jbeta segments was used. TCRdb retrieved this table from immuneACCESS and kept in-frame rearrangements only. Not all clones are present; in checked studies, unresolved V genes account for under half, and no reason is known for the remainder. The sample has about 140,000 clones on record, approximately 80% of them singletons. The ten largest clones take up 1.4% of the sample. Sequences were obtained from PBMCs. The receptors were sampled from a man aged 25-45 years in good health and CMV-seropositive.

CDR3 bases: TGTGCCAGCATGCCCCCCACCGGGAAGTTGGGTTTCGAGCAGTACTTC. Its translation is CASMPPTGKLGFEQYF. The rearrangement uses TRBV27 and TRBJ2-7, with D maybe TRBD2 (5 bases). Germline V gene sequence: CDR1 MNHEY, CDR2 SMNVEV (reference sequence). V lost 7 bases, J lost 6 bases, and 25 bases lay in between. The CDR3 has 16 residues.

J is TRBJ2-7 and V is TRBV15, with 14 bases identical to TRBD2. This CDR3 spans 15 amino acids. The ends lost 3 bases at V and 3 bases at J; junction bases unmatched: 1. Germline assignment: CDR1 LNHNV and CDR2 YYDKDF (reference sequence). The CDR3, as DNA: TGTGCCACCAGCAGTGGGACTAGCGGGAGCTACGAGCAGTACTTC. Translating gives CATSSGTSGSYEQYF. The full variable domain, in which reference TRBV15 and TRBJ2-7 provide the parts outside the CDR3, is DAMVIQNPRYQVTQFGKPVTLSCSQTLNHNVMYWYQQKSSQAPKLLFHYYDKDFNNEADTPDNFQSRRPNTSFCFLDIRSPGLGDTAMYLCATSSGTSGSYEQYFGPGTRLTVT.

Here the CDR3 DNA reads TGTGCCAGCAGCTCCCTCTCAAGGGGCGATGAGCAGTTCTTC. It is translated as CASSSLSRGDEQFF. The chain has TRBV7-8 and TRBJ2-1, with D perhaps matching TRBD1 (5 bases). The V end lost 4 bases, the J end lost 8 bases, and 15 bases lay between the germline ends. The CDR3 runs to 14 residues. Germline V gene sequence: CDR1 SGHVS, CDR2 FQNEAQ.

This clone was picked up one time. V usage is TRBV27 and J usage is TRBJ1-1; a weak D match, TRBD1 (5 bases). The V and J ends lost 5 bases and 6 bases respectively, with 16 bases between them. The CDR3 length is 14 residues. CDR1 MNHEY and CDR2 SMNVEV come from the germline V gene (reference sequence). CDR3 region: CASSPSGGSAEAFF. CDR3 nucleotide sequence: TGTGCCAGCAGTCCCTCGGGGGGTAGCGCTGAAGCTTTCTTT.

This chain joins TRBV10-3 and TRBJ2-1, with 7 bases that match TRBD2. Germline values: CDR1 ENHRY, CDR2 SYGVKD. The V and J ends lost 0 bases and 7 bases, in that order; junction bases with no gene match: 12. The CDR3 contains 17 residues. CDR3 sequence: CAISESQTSRKSNEQFF. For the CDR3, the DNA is TGTGCCATCAGTGAGTCCCAGACTAGCCGTAAGAGTAATGAGCAGTTCTTC.

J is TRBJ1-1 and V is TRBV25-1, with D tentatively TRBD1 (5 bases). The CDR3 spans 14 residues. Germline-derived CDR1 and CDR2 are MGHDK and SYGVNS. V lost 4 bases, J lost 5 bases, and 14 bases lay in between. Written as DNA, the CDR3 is TGTGCCAGCAGTGGGTGGGGGGGAGGGACTGAAGCTTTCTTT. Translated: CASSGWGGGTEAFF.

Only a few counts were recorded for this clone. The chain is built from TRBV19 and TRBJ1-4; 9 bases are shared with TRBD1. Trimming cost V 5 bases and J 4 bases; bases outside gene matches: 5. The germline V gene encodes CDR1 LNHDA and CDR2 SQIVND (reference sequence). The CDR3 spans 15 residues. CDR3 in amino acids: CASSPRTGVNEKLFF. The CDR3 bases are TGTGCCAGTAGTCCCCGGACAGGGGTTAATGAAAAACTGTTTTTT.

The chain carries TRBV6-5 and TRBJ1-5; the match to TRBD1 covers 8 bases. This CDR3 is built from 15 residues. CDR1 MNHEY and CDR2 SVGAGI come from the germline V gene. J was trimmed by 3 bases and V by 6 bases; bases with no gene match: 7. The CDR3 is CASSRDRGDNQPQHF. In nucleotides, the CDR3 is TGTGCCAGCAGCCGCGACAGGGGCGACAATCAGCCCCAGCATTTT.

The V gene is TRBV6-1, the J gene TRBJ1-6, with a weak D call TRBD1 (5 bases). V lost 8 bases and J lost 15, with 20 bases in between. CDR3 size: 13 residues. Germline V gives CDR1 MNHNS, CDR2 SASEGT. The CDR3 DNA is TGTGCCAGCGGAAAAGGAGGGGCCCAGCGCCTCCACTTT. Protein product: CASGKGGAQRLHF.

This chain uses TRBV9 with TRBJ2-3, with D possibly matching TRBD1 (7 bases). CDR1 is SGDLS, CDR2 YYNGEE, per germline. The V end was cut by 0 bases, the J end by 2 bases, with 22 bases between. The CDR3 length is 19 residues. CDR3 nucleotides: TGTGCCAGCAGCGTAGATTTAGCCCCAACAGGGGACTTCACAGATACGCAGTATTTT. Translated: CASSVDLAPTGDFTDTQYF.